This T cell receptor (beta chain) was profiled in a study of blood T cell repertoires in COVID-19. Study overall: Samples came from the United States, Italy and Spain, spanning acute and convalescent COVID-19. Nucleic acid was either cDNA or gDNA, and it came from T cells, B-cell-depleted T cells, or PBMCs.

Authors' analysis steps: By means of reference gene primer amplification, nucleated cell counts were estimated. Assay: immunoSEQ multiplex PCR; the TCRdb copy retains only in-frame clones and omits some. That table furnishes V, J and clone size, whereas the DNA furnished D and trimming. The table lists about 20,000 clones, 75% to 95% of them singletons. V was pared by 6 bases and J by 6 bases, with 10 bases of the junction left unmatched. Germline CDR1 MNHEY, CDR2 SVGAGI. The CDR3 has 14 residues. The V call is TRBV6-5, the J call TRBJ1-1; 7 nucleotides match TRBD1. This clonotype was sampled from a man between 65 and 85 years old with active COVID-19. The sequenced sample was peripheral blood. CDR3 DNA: TGTGCCAGCAGACCGACAGGGTCGAGGGCTGAAGCTTTCTTT. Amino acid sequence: CASRPTGSRAEAFF.